Listed here are 6 T cell receptor beta chains from one sample, sequenced in a study of cytomegalovirus exposure and HLA in healthy donors. A multiplex PCR was run with 60 Vbeta primers and 13 Jbeta primers. Clones were read by immunoSEQ multiplex PCR, and TCRdb kept only the in-frame ones, dropping some. The table has some 190,000 clones, 75% to 85% seen once. Sequences were obtained from PBMCs. The receptor source for this set is a woman aged 45-59 years in good health and CMV-seronegative.

The rearrangement joins TRBV9 to TRBJ2-1; 9 bases map to TRBD2. Losses at the gene ends were 4 bases for V and 6 bases for J; bases not matched to a gene: 5. Germline CDR1 reads SGDLS; CDR2 reads YYNGEE. This CDR3 contains 14 residues. CDR3 in amino acids: CASSSRTSANEQFF. In DNA form, the CDR3 reads TGTGCCAGCAGCTCCCGGACTAGCGCCAATGAGCAGTTCTTC.

The rearrangement links TRBV7-8 to TRBJ1-4; D unresolved. Per germline, CDR1 SGHVS and CDR2 FQNEAQ. Trimming removed 2 bases from V and 4 bases from J, with 11 bases in between. CDR3 length: 15 residues. This CDR3 reads CASSLSWRSNEKLFF. The CDR3 coding sequence is TGTGCCAGCAGCTTATCTTGGAGAAGTAATGAAAAACTGTTTTTT.

This chain connects TRBV7-8 to TRBJ2-1; D may be TRBD1 (6 bases). The germline V gene encodes CDR1 SGHVS and CDR2 FQNEAQ. The CDR3 is 12 residues long. V lost 5 bases to trimming and J lost 8 bases, with 10 bases between them. The CDR3 sequence is CASSQRQDEQFF. The DNA for the CDR3 is TGTGCCAGCAGCCAACGACAGGATGAGCAGTTCTTC. The full variable domain, with the rest looked up from reference TRBV7-8 and TRBJ2-1, is GAGVSQSPRYKVAKRGQDVALRCDPISGHVSLFWYQQALGQGPEFLTYFQNEAQLDKSGLPSDRFFAERPEGSVSTLKIQRTQQEDSAVYLCASSQRQDEQFFGPGTRLTVL.

The rearrangement uses TRBV19 and TRBJ1-5; D gene unclear. The V end was cut by 10 bases, the J end by 5 bases, with 15 bases between. Germline-derived CDR1 and CDR2 are LNHDA and SQIVND (reference sequence). This CDR3 is built from 13 residues. The CDR3 region has the DNA TGTGCCACAGAGAAGGAGAAATATCAGCCCCAGCATTTT. The encoded protein is CATEKEKYQPQHF.

This clone is a singleton in its sample. This rearrangement joins TRBV7-2 to TRBJ2-5; the D gene is possibly TRBD1 (6 bases). CDR3 length: 15 amino acids. Trimming took 3 bases from V and 5 from J, leaving 16 bases between them. Germline V gives CDR1 SGHTA, CDR2 FQGNSA. As DNA, the CDR3 is TGTGCCAGCAGCTTTCCGCAGGGGAGTAGTGAGACCCAGTACTTC. It translates to CASSFPQGSSETQYF. Complete variable domain (other parts from reference TRBV7-2 and TRBJ2-5): GAGVSQSPSNKVTEKGKDVELRCDPISGHTALYWYRQSLGQGLEFLIYFQGNSAPDKSGLPSDRFSAERTGGSVSTLTIQRTQQEDSAVYLCASSFPQGSSETQYFGPGTRLLVL.

The chain is built from TRBV18 and TRBJ1-2, with 9 positions matching TRBD1. Trimming at V came to 3 bases and at J to 8 bases, leaving 4 bases not matched to a gene. There are 13 residues in the CDR3. Germline lookup yields CDR1 KGHSH and CDR2 LQKENI. CDR3 bases: TGTGCCAGCTCACCCGGGACAGGGCAGGGCTACACCTTC. Its translation is CASSPGTGQGYTF.